This entry features one TCR beta chain sequence. Its matching antigen is unknown. V gave up 6 bases and J gave up 6 bases, with 13 bases separating them. Per the germline V gene, CDR1 is SGHRS and CDR2 is YFSETQ. The CDR3 spans 13 residues. The source of the sample is a study of OX40 agonist ivuxolimab in advanced cancers. On the study more broadly: The mean age was approximately 56 years, ranging from roughly 23 to 90, with under 90% of participants male. Checkpoint inhibitors had been given previously to 35% to 50% of patients.

Assay used: immunoSEQ multiplex PCR; TCRdb lists only in-frame clones, some missing. The data contain 35,000 to 50,000 clones, approximately 90% of them singletons. Study-wide results and limits: CD8+ T cells averaged more expanded clones than CD4+. With doses of 0.1 to 3.0 mg/kg, CD4+ and CD8+ blood T cells had undergone clonal expansion by week 6.

This material consisted of CD4+ or CD8+ T cells sorted from blood, taken in a trial of the OX40 agonist ivuxolimab. J is TRBJ2-1 and V is TRBV5-1; TRBD2 might be the D (6 bases). This clonotype was obtained from an adult with an advanced solid tumor such as melanoma, head and neck, liver or kidney cancer. The CDR3 DNA sequence: TGCGCCAGCACCCTAGGAGGGCCCAATGAGCAGTTCTTC. Its translation: CASTLGGPNEQFF.